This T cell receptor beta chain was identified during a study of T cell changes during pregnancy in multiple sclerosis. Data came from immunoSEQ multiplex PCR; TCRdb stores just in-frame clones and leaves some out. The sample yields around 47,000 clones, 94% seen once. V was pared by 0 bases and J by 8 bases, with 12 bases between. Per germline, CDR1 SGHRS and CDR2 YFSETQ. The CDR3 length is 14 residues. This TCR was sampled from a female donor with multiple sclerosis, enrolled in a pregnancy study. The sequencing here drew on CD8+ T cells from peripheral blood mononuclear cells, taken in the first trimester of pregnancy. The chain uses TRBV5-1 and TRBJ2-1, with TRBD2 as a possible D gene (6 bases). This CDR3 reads CASSLVVLAYEQFF. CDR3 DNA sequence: TGCGCCAGCAGCTTGGTGGTACTAGCTTATGAGCAGTTCTTC.